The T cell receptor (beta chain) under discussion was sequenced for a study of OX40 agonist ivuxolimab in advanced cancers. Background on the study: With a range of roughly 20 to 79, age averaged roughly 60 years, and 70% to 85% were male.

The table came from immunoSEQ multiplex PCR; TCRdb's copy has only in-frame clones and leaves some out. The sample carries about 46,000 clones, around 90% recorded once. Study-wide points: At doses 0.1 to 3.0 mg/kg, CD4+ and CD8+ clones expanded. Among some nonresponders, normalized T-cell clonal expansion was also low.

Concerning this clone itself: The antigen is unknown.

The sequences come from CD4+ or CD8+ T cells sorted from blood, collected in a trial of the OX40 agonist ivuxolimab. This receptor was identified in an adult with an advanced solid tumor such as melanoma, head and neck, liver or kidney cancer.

The CDR3 bases are TGTGCCAGTAGTATTTTCGGGGGCAATTCACCCCTCCACTTT. This encodes CASSIFGGNSPLHF. The chain recombines TRBV19 with TRBJ1-6; possible D gene TRBD1, 6 bases. The CDR3 is 14 amino acids. CDR1 and CDR2 (germline): LNHDA, SQIVND (reference sequence). The V end was cut by 3 bases, the J end by 7 bases, with 10 bases between. Full variable domain (rest looked up from reference TRBV19 and TRBJ1-6): DGGITQSPKYLFRKEGQNVTLSCEQNLNHDAMYWYRQDPGQGLRLIYYSQIVNDFQKGDIAEGYSVSREKKESFPLTVTSAQKNPTAFYLCASSIFGGNSPLHFGNGTRLTVT.